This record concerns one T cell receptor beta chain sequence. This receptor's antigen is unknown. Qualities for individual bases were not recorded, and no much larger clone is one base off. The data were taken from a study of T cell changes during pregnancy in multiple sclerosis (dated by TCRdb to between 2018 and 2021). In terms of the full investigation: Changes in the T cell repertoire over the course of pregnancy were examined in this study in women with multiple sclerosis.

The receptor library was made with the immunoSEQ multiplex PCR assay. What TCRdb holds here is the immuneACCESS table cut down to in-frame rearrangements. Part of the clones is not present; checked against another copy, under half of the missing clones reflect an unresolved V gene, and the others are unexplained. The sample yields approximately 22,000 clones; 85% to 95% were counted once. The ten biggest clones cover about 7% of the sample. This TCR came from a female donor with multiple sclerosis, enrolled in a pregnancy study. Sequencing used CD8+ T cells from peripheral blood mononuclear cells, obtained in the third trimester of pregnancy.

The DNA is as follows: TGTGCCAGCAATGGGGCAGATGAGCAGTTCTTC. This encodes CASNGADEQFF. The rearranged segments are TRBV2 and TRBJ2-1; matching of 5 bases hints at TRBD1 as the D gene. A distance of 9 bases separates the germline ends of V and J, which lose 7 bases and 8 bases respectively. The CDR1 and CDR2 encoded by the germline V gene are SNHLY and FYNNEI. Measured from the cysteine to the phenylalanine, the CDR3 is 11 residues long. Kept here is only the CDR3 DNA, which spans 33 bases and is read in frame from base 1.